This TCR beta chain was identified in a study of cytomegalovirus exposure and HLA in healthy donors. PCR primers comprised 60 Vbeta and 13 Jbeta primers. The table came from immunoSEQ multiplex PCR; TCRdb's copy has only in-frame clones and leaves some out. The sample carries 85,000 to 100,000 clones, 78% recorded once. In the case of this clone: What it binds is unknown.

The study, taken as a whole, reports: V- and J-gene trimming in TCR beta was tied to a missense DCLRE1C variant by an analysis performed later. TRBV6-2, TRBV6-3 and other indistinguishable V segments were excluded.

The V gene lost 5 bases and the J gene lost 0 bases, with 5 bases spanning the gap. The CDR3 is made up of 13 amino acids. CDR1 is SGHNT and CDR2 is YENEEA in the germline V gene. The source of this sequence is a woman aged 40-49 years in good health and CMV-seropositive. V gene TRBV11-3 combines with J gene TRBJ2-1; D is unresolved. The source material was PBMCs. The CDR3 reads CASSRSSYNEQFF. The CDR3 DNA follows: TGTGCCAGCAGCCGTAGCTCCTACAATGAGCAGTTCTTC.